This T cell receptor beta chain was recovered during a study of shared clonotypes between healthy human individuals. Whole-study findings and limits: The low donor count limited represented genetic and exposure-history diversity. Some clonotypes were shared by all four sorted-subset donors, while others were not shared. The non-shared ones had lower generation probabilities than the shared ones. Naive subsets, compared against memory subsets, generally had larger estimated richness values.

Germline lookup yields CDR1 MNHEY and CDR2 SMNVEV (reference sequence). CDR3 length equals 16 residues. After removal of 3 bases from V and 2 bases from J, the junction contained 8 bases not matched to a gene. Original processing methods: Filtering differed since immunoSEQ provided only junctions, with no quality scores. Produced via immunoSEQ multiplex PCR; TCRdb's table is partial and in-frame only. V and J calls plus clone size are reproduced from that table; the DNA served to infer D and trimming. The table has approximately 500,000 clones, 90% to 97% seen once. Note on this clone: Its target is unknown.

Source material: naive CD4+ T cells sorted from blood. The subset here: CD45RA+ positively selected. This clonotype was sampled from a woman aged 30 to 39 in good health. The chain carries TRBV27 and TRBJ2-7, with 9 bases fitting TRBD1. CDR3 sequence reads: CASSFRLGTGTYEQYF. Here the CDR3 DNA reads TGTGCCAGCAGTTTTCGCCTTGGGACAGGGACCTACGAGCAGTACTTC.